The next 14 T cell receptor beta chains were all read from a single sample in a study of post-analysis software for immune sequencing data. The antigens of these receptors remain unknown. TCR beta libraries were prepared from cDNA with unique molecular identifiers. TCRdb recomputed calls from the PCR reads with MiXCR, one row per CDR3 protein. The sample has some 260,000 distinct CDR3 sequences; about 38% are singletons. Study results and caveats: Roughly 5 TRBV segments (TRBV5-6, TRBV5-1 and TRBV20-1 among them) occurred more frequently in patients than in controls.

Source material: blood. Receptors were obtained from a girl between 10 and 17 years old with multiple sclerosis.

This clonotype was seen ten or more times. The chain joins TRBV20-1 to TRBJ1-1; 7 bases map to TRBD1. The J segment lost 1 base and the V segment lost 0 bases, leaving 2 bases of the junction unmatched. Germline CDR1 DFQATT, CDR2 SNEGSKA (reference sequence). The CDR3 has 14 amino acids. This CDR3 is CSARDGTANTEAFF. CDR3 in DNA: TGCAGTGCTAGAGATGGGACAGCGAACACTGAAGCTTTCTTT.

CDR3 in DNA: TGCAGTGTCGAACAGGGTTTTAGCACAGATACGCAGTATTTT. This encodes CSVEQGFSTDTQYF. The rearrangement uses TRBV20-1 and TRBJ2-3, with a weak D call TRBD1 (6 bases). The germline V gene encodes CDR1 DFQATT and CDR2 SNEGSKA (reference sequence). The V end lost 7 bases, the J end lost 0 bases, and 14 bases lay between the germline ends. The CDR3 runs to 14 residues.

V is TRBV6-2 or TRBV6-3 and J is TRBJ2-7; D is possibly TRBD1 or TRBD2 (5 bases each). Looked up from germline, CDR1 is MNHEY and CDR2 is SVGEGT. V lost 10 bases and J 4 bases, leaving 20 bases between the germline ends. CDR3 length: 14 amino acids. The CDR3 DNA sequence: TGTGCCATCAGCCTCGACGGGGCGGTGTACGAGCAGTACTTC. This encodes CAISLDGAVYEQYF.

The chain recombines TRBV12-3 or TRBV12-4 with TRBJ2-4, with a weak D call TRBD1 (6 bases). This CDR3 contains 15 residues. V was cut by 5 bases and J by 13 bases, with 24 bases left in between. Written as DNA, the CDR3 is TGTGCCAGCAGTCCAGAAGCGACAGGTTACAATGAGCAGTACTTC. This sequence encodes CASSPEATGYNEQYF.

This clonotype showed up many times. The chain joins TRBV10-3 to TRBJ1-2; 9 bases line up with TRBD1. The V segment lost 6 bases and the J segment 7 bases; nucleotides outside the gene matches: 3. The germline CDR1 and CDR2 sequences are ENHRY and SYGVKD. The CDR3 consists of 12 residues. The CDR3 sequence is CAISGTGPGYTF. Written as DNA, the CDR3 is TGTGCCATCAGCGGGACAGGGCCTGGCTACACCTTC.

This chain uses TRBV18 with TRBJ2-5, with D possibly TRBD2 on 5 matching bases. Trimming removed 3 bases from V and 5 bases from J, with 13 bases in between. Germline CDR1 and CDR2: KGHSH and LQKENI. CDR3 length: 14 residues. The CDR3 DNA reads as TGTGCCAGCTCACCTCCGAGGGCACGGGAGACCCAGTACTTC. Protein sequence: CASSPPRARETQYF. The whole variable domain, filled in from reference TRBV18 and TRBJ2-5, reads NAGVMQNPRHLVRRRGQEARLRCSPMKGHSHVYWYRQLPEEGLKFMVYLQKENIIDESGMPKERFSAEFPKEGPSILRIQQVVRGDSAAYFCASSPPRARETQYFGPGTRLLVL.

There are a few counts of this clonotype. The V call is TRBV5-1, the J call TRBJ2-1; D is ambiguous. CDR1 is SGHRS, CDR2 YFSETQ, per germline. Trimming removed 2 bases from V and 0 bases from J, with 9 bases in between. The CDR3 sequence is 15 residues long. CDR3 loop: CASSLDMSSYNEQFF. Written as DNA, the CDR3 is TGCGCCAGCAGCTTAGACATGAGCTCCTACAATGAGCAGTTCTTC.

The J gene is TRBJ2-7, the V gene TRBV10-3, with D tentatively TRBD2 (5 bases). The CDR3 sequence is 14 residues long. With 8 bases removed from V and 1 base from J, the gap between germline ends came to 15 bases. CDR1 is ENHRY and CDR2 is SYGVKD in the germline V gene. CDR3 protein: CAIRDGELSYEQYF. The CDR3 DNA is TGTGCCATCCGCGACGGGGAGTTATCCTACGAGCAGTACTTC.

This clonotype was counted ten times or more. The chain joins TRBV12-3 or TRBV12-4 to TRBJ2-1; a possible D gene is TRBD2 (6 bases). Trimming took off 1 base at V and 8 bases at J, with 12 bases between the two ends. CDR3 length equals 14 residues. Here the CDR3 reads CASSLDAGRHEQFF. The DNA of the CDR3 is TGTGCCAGCAGTTTAGATGCGGGAAGGCATGAGCAGTTCTTC.

This rearrangement joins TRBV18 to TRBJ1-1; no clear D. Trimming took off 8 bases at V and 5 bases at J, with 9 bases between the two ends. The CDR3 is made up of 11 amino acids. Per germline, CDR1 KGHSH and CDR2 LQKENI. The CDR3 DNA is TGTGCCAGCCGGGCTTCAACTGAAGCTTTCTTT. Translated, it gives CASRASTEAFF. The full variable domain, with the rest looked up from reference TRBV18 and TRBJ1-1, is NAGVMQNPRHLVRRRGQEARLRCSPMKGHSHVYWYRQLPEEGLKFMVYLQKENIIDESGMPKERFSAEFPKEGPSILRIQQVVRGDSAAYFCASRASTEAFFGQGTRLTVV.

The chain is built from TRBV7-2 and TRBJ1-2; TRBD1 might be the D (5 bases). The germline gives CDR1 SGHTA, CDR2 FQGNSA. V was pared by 3 bases and J by 8 bases, with 16 bases between. This CDR3 has 14 amino acids. DNA of the CDR3: TGTGCCAGCAGCTTTAATTCAGGGACCGGAGGCTACACCTTC. Its translation: CASSFNSGTGGYTF.

This clonotype has a handful of counts. This chain joins TRBV12-5 and TRBJ2-7; 11 bases fit TRBD1. Trimming removed 1 base from V and 0 bases from J; junction bases left unmatched: 2. The CDR3 has 16 residues. Germline-derived CDR1 and CDR2 are LGHNT and FRNRAP. CDR3 sequence reads: CASGLAGTGGSYEQYF. The CDR3 nucleotides read TGTGCTAGTGGTTTGGCCGGGACAGGGGGCTCCTACGAGCAGTACTTC.

This clonotype was found many times. This chain connects TRBV12-3 or TRBV12-4 to TRBJ2-4, with D tentatively TRBD1 or TRBD2 (5 bases each). The CDR3 has 14 amino acids. V lost 2 bases to trimming and J lost 5 bases, with 10 bases between them. The CDR3 sequence: CASSLPGTENIQYF. For the CDR3, the DNA is TGTGCCAGCAGTTTACCCGGGACGGAAAACATTCAGTACTTC.

As regards this clonotype: This may be a read error, as it is one base from a much larger clone. The rearrangement uses TRBV11-2 and TRBJ2-4, with 10 bases matching TRBD2. Germline assignment: CDR1 SGHAT and CDR2 FQNNGV. The CDR3 is made up of 16 amino acids. V dropped 5 bases and J dropped 13; count of bases not matched to a gene: 17. CDR3 DNA: TGTGCCAGCAGCCCGGTCAGACTAGCGGGTTACAATGAGCAGTACTTC. Translating it yields CASSPVRLAGYNEQYF.